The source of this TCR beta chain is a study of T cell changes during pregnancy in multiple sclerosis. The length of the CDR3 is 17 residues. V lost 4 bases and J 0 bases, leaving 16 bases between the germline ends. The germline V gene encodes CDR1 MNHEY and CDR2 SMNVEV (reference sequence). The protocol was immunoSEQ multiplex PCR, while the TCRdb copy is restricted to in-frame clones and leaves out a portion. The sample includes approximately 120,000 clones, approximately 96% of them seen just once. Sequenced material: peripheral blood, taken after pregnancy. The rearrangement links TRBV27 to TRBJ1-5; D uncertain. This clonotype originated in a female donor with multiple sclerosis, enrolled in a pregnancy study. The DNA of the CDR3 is TGTGCCAGCAGTTCATCCGGGAGCCCGGGTAGCAATCAGCCCCAGCATTTT. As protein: CASSSSGSPGSNQPQHF.